Below, 3 T cell receptor beta chains from the same sample are listed, as sequenced in a study of cytomegalovirus exposure and HLA in healthy donors. PCR involved 60 Vbeta and 13 Jbeta primers. Some clones are missing from TCRdb's copy, which holds only in-frame ones; the method was immunoSEQ multiplex PCR. This repertoire shows roughly 230,000 clones, roughly 81% found once; its top ten account for 0.24%. Sequencing used PBMCs. These receptors were taken from a girl aged 2 to 9 in good health and CMV-seronegative.

V is TRBV27 and J is TRBJ1-4; D might be TRBD1 (6 bases). Per germline, CDR1 MNHEY and CDR2 SMNVEV (reference sequence). V was pared by 3 bases and J by 7 bases, with 12 bases between. The CDR3 consists of 14 residues. The CDR3 reads CASSFRGAFEKLFF. CDR3 coding DNA: TGTGCCAGCAGTTTCCGGGGGGCCTTTGAAAAACTGTTTTTT.

The chain uses TRBV2 and TRBJ2-3; 7 bases align to TRBD1. Germline CDR1 reads SNHLY; CDR2 reads FYNNEI. The CDR3 spans 14 residues. After removal of 4 bases from V and 2 bases from J, the junction contained 3 bases not matched to a gene. The CDR3 loop reads CASSVGTATDTQYF. In DNA form, the CDR3 reads TGTGCCAGCAGTGTAGGGACAGCCACAGATACGCAGTATTTT.

This chain joins TRBV9 and TRBJ2-7; D possibly corresponds to TRBD2 (5 bases). The CDR3 extends over 15 amino acids. Germline CDR1 reads SGDLS; CDR2 reads YYNGEE. Trimming left V 4 bases short and J 5 bases short, with 19 bases between. This CDR3 reads CASSPPSGLWNEQYF. The CDR3 DNA is TGTGCCAGCAGCCCCCCCAGCGGACTTTGGAACGAGCAGTACTTC.